Sequencing of this T cell receptor (beta chain) was carried out in a study of T-cell memory formation after mild COVID-19. About the study: TCR clusters mostly belonged to single donors.

Points on this clonotype: Its specificity is unknown.

General study points: CD4+ contracting clones were found mainly in CM and EM, and CD8+ ones in EMRA. Clones shrinking between day 15 and 85 showed a balanced CD4/CD8 split, and those that grew later tilted toward CD4+.

The CDR3 runs 14 residues. Trimming removed 8 bases from V and 6 bases from J; junction bases left unmatched: 12. Germline CDR1 and CDR2: MNHEY and SVGAGI. One entry per CDR3 protein results from TCRdb running MiXCR on the 5' RACE reads. This table holds about 400,000 distinct CDR3 sequences, more than 20% found once. The gene calls are TRBV6-5 and TRBJ2-7; 8 bases align to TRBD1. This receptor was taken from an adult woman who had mild COVID-19 (a few samples of this study predate the infection). Cell type and time point are not known. The material sequenced was PBMCs or a T cell subset sorted from them (not recorded which). This CDR3 is CASVTSQGAGEQYF. CDR3 sequence (DNA): TGTGCCAGCGTCACCTCCCAGGGGGCTGGCGAGCAGTACTTC.